A selection of T cell receptor beta chains follows, all from one sample in a study of T-cell memory formation after mild COVID-19. TCRdb re-derived calls from the 5' RACE reads in MiXCR, one entry per CDR3 protein. The data hold about 400,000 distinct CDR3 sequences, with approximately 19% observed a single time. What was sequenced was PBMCs or a T cell subset sorted from them (not recorded which). The receptor source for this set is a young man who had mild COVID-19 (a few samples of this study predate the infection). Cell type and time point are not known. The CDR3 runs from the conserved cysteine through the conserved F or W. The order of the fields is J gene, V gene, clone size, D gene, CDR3 length, CDR3 DNA, CDR3 protein. A D gene is named only where the DNA matches it firmly. Some rows mark clone size as missing; the rest say once, few, many or name a class of expanded clone.

>TRBJ2-1|TRBV4-3|once|-|15
TGCGCCAGCAGTCCCTCTCTGAGCTCCTACAATGAGCAGTTCTTC
CASSPSLSSYNEQFF
>TRBJ1-2|TRBV11-2|-|-|16
TGTGCCAGCAGCTCCCTAAGGAGGGGTGAGGGCTATGGCTACACCTTC
CASSSLRRGEGYGYTF
>TRBJ2-3|TRBV19|-|TRBD2|14
TGTGCCAGTCACGGCGGGGGACCCACAGATACGCAGTATTTT
CASHGGGPTDTQYF
>TRBJ1-1|TRBV21-1|-|-|13
TGTGCCAGCCCCCGGGGGGTGAACACTGAAGCTTTCTTT
CASPRGVNTEAFF
>TRBJ2-7|TRBV12-3/TRBV12-4|few|-|13
TGTGCCAGCAGCCGCCCGGGCCCCAGCGAGCAGTACTTC
CASSRPGPSEQYF
>TRBJ2-7|TRBV6-6|few|TRBD2|14
TGTGCCAGCAGTTACCGTAGCGGGACCTACGAGCAGTACTTC
CASSYRSGTYEQYF
>TRBJ1-2|TRBV7-9|few|-|11
TGTGCCAGTGGGACCCAGGTCGGGAACACCTTC
CASGTQVGNTF
>TRBJ2-3|TRBV20-1|few|-|9
TGCAGTATAAGGGATACGCAGTATTTT
CSIRDTQYF
>TRBJ1-1|TRBV5-1|many|TRBD1|15
TGCGCCAGCAGCTTGCGGCAGGGGGGGAACACTGAAGCTTTCTTT
CASSLRQGGNTEAFF
>TRBJ1-3|TRBV18|-|-|18
TGTGCCAGCTCACCAAGTGGAGGGTTGGGACACACTGGAAACACCATATATTTT
CASSPSGGLGHTGNTIYF
>TRBJ2-7|TRBV7-2|few|-|15
TGTGCCAGCAGCTTAATGTGGGGGGCCGAATACGAGCAGTACTTC
CASSLMWGAEYEQYF
>TRBJ2-2|TRBV19|-|-|13
TGTGCCAGTAGTCCCTTTCCGACCGGGGAGCTGTTTTTT
CASSPFPTGELFF
>TRBJ2-1|TRBV2|-|-|11
TGTGCCAGCGGTGCTGGGACTGAGCAGTTCTTC
CASGAGTEQFF
>TRBJ2-4|TRBV5-1|many|TRBD2|14
TGCGCCAGCAGCCAAGGACTAGCCTGGGACATTCAGTACTTC
CASSQGLAWDIQYF
>TRBJ1-2|TRBV5-1|many|-|12
TGCGCCAGCAGCCCCTCGGGGTATGGCTACACCTTC
CASSPSGYGYTF
>TRBJ2-7|TRBV7-9|few|TRBD2|14
TGTGCCAGCGGCCAAGCGGGGGGGCTATACGAGCAGTACTTC
CASGQAGGLYEQYF
>TRBJ1-6|TRBV28|-|-|15
TGTGCCAGCAGCGGAGGCCGGGCCTATAATTCACCCCTCCACTTT
CASSGGRAYNSPLHF
>TRBJ1-5|TRBV12-3/TRBV12-4|few|-|12
TGTGCCAGCAGTTTGATCCGACAGCCCCAGCATTTT
CASSLIRQPQHF
>TRBJ2-5|TRBV12-3/TRBV12-4|many|TRBD1|13
TGTGCCAGCAGAAGACAGGGAAGGGAGACCCAGTACTTC
CASRRQGRETQYF
>TRBJ2-5|TRBV6-2/TRBV6-3|-|-|14
TGTGCCAGCAGTTACAGGAGGGGGCATGAGACCCAGTACTTC
CASSYRRGHETQYF
>TRBJ2-2|TRBV9|-|TRBD2|16
TGTGCCAGCAGCTCGCTTAGCGGGGGGTATACCGGGGAGCTGTTTTTT
CASSSLSGGYTGELFF
>TRBJ1-2|TRBV3-1|-|-|14
TGTGCCAGCAGCCAGGGGATCACTAACTATGGCTACACCTTC
CASSQGITNYGYTF
>TRBJ1-2|TRBV5-5|many|-|15
TGTGCCAGCAGCCCCCGGGGTGCCCTGGACTATGGCTACACCTTC
CASSPRGALDYGYTF
>TRBJ1-2|TRBV6-5|-|TRBD1|14
TGTGCCAGCAGTTACTATCAGGGGGCTGGTGGCTACACCTTC
CASSYYQGAGGYTF
>TRBJ1-6|TRBV7-2|few|TRBD1|19
TGTGCCAGCAGCTTAGCGCGGATCTGGGACAGGGGGCGTTATTCACCCCTCCACTTT
CASSLARIWDRGRYSPLHF
>TRBJ2-7|TRBV27|many|TRBD1|16
TGTGCCAGCAGCAAAACTCTTGACAGGGATAATTACGAGCAGTACTTC
CASSKTLDRDNYEQYF
>TRBJ2-3|TRBV24-1|many|-|12
TGTGCCACCAGGGACATAACAGATACGCAGTATTTT
CATRDITDTQYF
>TRBJ2-3|TRBV7-2|-|TRBD2|16
TGTGCCAGCAGCCGAGGGACTAGGGTTTTCGCAGATACGCAGTATTTT
CASSRGTRVFADTQYF
>TRBJ2-1|TRBV5-1|-|TRBD1|17
TGCGCCAGCAGCTTGACGGGTGGACAGGGGATTAACAATGAGCAGTTCTTC
CASSLTGGQGINNEQFF
>TRBJ2-3|TRBV7-9|few|-|10
TGTGCCAGCTTCACAGATACGCAGTATTTT
CASFTDTQYF
>TRBJ1-1|TRBV24-1|-|-|14
TGTGCCACCATCAATCCGGGACTCGACACTGAAGCTTTCTTT
CATINPGLDTEAFF
>TRBJ1-2|TRBV5-1|-|TRBD1|16
TGCGCCAGCAGCTCACAGGGGGCCGGGGGGAACTATGGCTACACCTTC
CASSSQGAGGNYGYTF
>TRBJ2-1|TRBV5-1|-|-|18
TGCGCCAGCAGCTTGCGGCCCCTGGATTCTTCGATCTACAATGAGCAGTTCTTC
CASSLRPLDSSIYNEQFF
>TRBJ2-2|TRBV5-1|-|-|16
TGCGCCAGCAGCCTCCTGGGCAGGCCGAACACCGGGGAGCTGTTTTTT
CASSLLGRPNTGELFF
>TRBJ2-6|TRBV6-2/TRBV6-3|-|-|16
TGTGCCAGCAGTTACAGGGAAGGGGCTGGGGCCAACGTCCTGACTTTC
CASSYREGAGANVLTF
>TRBJ1-5|TRBV19|few|-|14
TGTGCCAGTAGAAGGGAGGCACGGAATCAGCCCCAGCATTTT
CASRREARNQPQHF
>TRBJ2-7|TRBV29-1|-|TRBD1|14
TGCAGCGTTGAAGTCGGCCAGGGGGATTACGAGCAGTACTTC
CSVEVGQGDYEQYF
>TRBJ2-5|TRBV11-3|-|-|13
TGTGCCAGCAGCTTAGTTCACCAAGAGACCCAGTACTTC
CASSLVHQETQYF
>TRBJ1-1|TRBV10-3|few|-|12
TGTGCCATCAGTGCCAGTTTAACTGAAGCTTTCTTT
CAISASLTEAFF
>TRBJ1-1|TRBV18|-|-|15
TGTGCCAGCTCACCACGGGGACCGATGAACACTGAAGCTTTCTTT
CASSPRGPMNTEAFF
>TRBJ2-1|TRBV7-6|few|-|15
TGTGCCAGCAGCTTTACTGGGAGGTCCTACAATGAGCAGTTCTTC
CASSFTGRSYNEQFF
>TRBJ2-4|TRBV12-3/TRBV12-4|few|-|15
TGTGCCAGCAGTGGCGGGACAAACCGAAAAAACATTCAGTACTTC
CASSGGTNRKNIQYF
>TRBJ2-3|TRBV5-1|-|-|14
TGCGCCAGCAGCTTATATGATTCCACAGATACGCAGTATTTT
CASSLYDSTDTQYF
>TRBJ2-3|TRBV7-3|-|TRBD1|16
TGTGCCAGCAGCAAAACAGGGGGCGGATTCACAGATACGCAGTATTTT
CASSKTGGGFTDTQYF
>TRBJ2-1|TRBV10-3|few|-|19
TGTGCCATCGCGGAGACCGCAAGACCTTTGGCTGGCTCCTACAATGAGCAGTTCTTC
CAIAETARPLAGSYNEQFF
>TRBJ1-5|TRBV7-6|few|TRBD1|14
TGTGCCAGCAGCTACGGAGGGGGCCATCAGCCCCAGCATTTT
CASSYGGGHQPQHF
>TRBJ1-1|TRBV6-2/TRBV6-3|few|-|15
TGTGCCAGCAGATCCCACCAGAGGGTTGGGACTGAAGCTTTCTTT
CASRSHQRVGTEAFF
>TRBJ2-3|TRBV24-1|once|-|14
TGTGCCACCAGTGATCCCGAGTGGGCAGATACGCAGTATTTT
CATSDPEWADTQYF
>TRBJ2-3|TRBV7-2|-|-|15
TGTGCCAGCAGCACGCGACAGTTCACCGGAGATACGCAGTATTTT
CASSTRQFTGDTQYF
>TRBJ2-7|TRBV6-5|many|-|15
TGTGCCAGCAGTTACTCTGGGGGCAGTTCCTACGAGCAGTACTTC
CASSYSGGSSYEQYF
>TRBJ1-2|TRBV18|few|TRBD1|12
TGTGCCAGCTCCCCCGGGACAGATGGCTACACCTTC
CASSPGTDGYTF
>TRBJ2-3|TRBV28|few|-|12
TGTGCCTGCCGAGATAGCACAGATACGCAGTATTTT
CACRDSTDTQYF
>TRBJ1-4|TRBV6-5|few|-|13
TGTGCCAGCAGTTACGGGCTCCATGAAAAACTGTTTTTT
CASSYGLHEKLFF
>TRBJ2-7|TRBV2|-|TRBD2|13
TGTGCCAGCAGGGGACTAGTGACGGGCGAGCAGTACTTC
CASRGLVTGEQYF
>TRBJ1-1|TRBV7-6|few|-|16
TGTGCCAGCAGCGGGGCAGGGATGGGAAAGAACACTGAAGCTTTCTTT
CASSGAGMGKNTEAFF